What follows are 2 T cell receptor beta chains derived from one specimen sequenced in a study of T-cell memory formation after mild COVID-19. TCRdb reprocessed the 5' RACE reads via MiXCR and lists one record per CDR3 protein. The table shows roughly 52,000 distinct CDR3 sequences, with 7% to 8% occurring only once. Sample: PBMCs or a T cell subset sorted from them (not recorded which). The receptors originated from a man between 18 and 35 years old who had mild COVID-19 (a few samples of this study predate the infection). Cell type and time point are not known.

The sample holds a few counts of this clonotype. J is TRBJ2-6 and V is TRBV9, with a tentative D call TRBD2 (6 bases). The CDR3 is made up of 18 amino acids. Trimming took off 4 bases at V and 0 bases at J, with 17 bases between the two ends. Looked up from germline, CDR1 is SGDLS and CDR2 is YYNGEE. The CDR3 here is CASSFSGRRVSGANVLTF. The DNA of the CDR3 is TGTGCCAGCAGCTTTTCGGGACGGAGGGTCTCTGGGGCCAACGTCCTGACTTTC.

This clonotype showed up just a few times. The chain couples TRBV5-1 to TRBJ2-7; 10 bases match TRBD1. V lost 4 bases, J lost 2 bases, and 3 bases stayed unmatched. Germline values: CDR1 SGHRS, CDR2 YFSETQ. The CDR3 spans 14 residues. The CDR3: CASSPGTGAYEQYF. CDR3 nucleotides: TGCGCCAGCAGCCCCGGGACAGGGGCCTACGAGCAGTACTTC. Using reference TRBV5-1 and TRBJ2-7 for the parts outside the CDR3, the full variable domain is KAGVTQTPRYLIKTRGQQVTLSCSPISGHRSVSWYQQTPGQGLQFLFEYFSETQRNKGNFPGRFSGRQFSNSRSEMNVSTLELGDSALYLCASSPGTGAYEQYFGPGTRLTVT.